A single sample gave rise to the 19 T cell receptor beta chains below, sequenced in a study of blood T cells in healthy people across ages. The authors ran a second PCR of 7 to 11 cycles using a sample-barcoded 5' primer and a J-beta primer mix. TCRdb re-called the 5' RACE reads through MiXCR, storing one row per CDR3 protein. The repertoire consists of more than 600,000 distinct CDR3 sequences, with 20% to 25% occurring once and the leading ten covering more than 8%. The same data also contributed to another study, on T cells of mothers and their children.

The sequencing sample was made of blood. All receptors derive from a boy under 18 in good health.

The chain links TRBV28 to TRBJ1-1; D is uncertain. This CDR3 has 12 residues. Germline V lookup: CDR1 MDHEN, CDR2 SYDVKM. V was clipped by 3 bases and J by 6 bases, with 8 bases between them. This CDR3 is CASSFRFSEAFF. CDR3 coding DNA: TGTGCCAGCAGTTTTAGGTTCTCTGAAGCTTTCTTT.

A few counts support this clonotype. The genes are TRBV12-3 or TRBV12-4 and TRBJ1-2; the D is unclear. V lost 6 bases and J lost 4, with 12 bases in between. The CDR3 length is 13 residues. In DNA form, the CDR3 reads TGTGCCAGCAGACCCACCCTAGGCTATGGCTACACCTTC. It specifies CASRPTLGYGYTF.

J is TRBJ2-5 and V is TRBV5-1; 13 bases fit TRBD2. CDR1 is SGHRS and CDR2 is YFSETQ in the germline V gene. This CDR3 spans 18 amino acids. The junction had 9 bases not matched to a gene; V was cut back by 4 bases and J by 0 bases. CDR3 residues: CASSLTSGGALYQETQYF. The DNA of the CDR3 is TGCGCCAGCAGCCTAACTAGCGGGGGGGCCCTGTACCAAGAGACCCAGTACTTC.

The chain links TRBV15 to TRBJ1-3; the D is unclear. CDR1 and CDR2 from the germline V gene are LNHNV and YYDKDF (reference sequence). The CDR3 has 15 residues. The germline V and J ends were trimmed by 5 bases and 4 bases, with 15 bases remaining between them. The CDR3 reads CATSVGSSYGNTIYF. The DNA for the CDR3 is TGTGCCACCAGCGTCGGTAGTTCGTACGGAAACACCATATATTTT. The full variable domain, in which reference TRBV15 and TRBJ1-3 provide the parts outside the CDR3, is DAMVIQNPRYQVTQFGKPVTLSCSQTLNHNVMYWYQQKSSQAPKLLFHYYDKDFNNEADTPDNFQSRRPNTSFCFLDIRSPGLGDTAMYLCATSVGSSYGNTIYFGEGSWLTVV.

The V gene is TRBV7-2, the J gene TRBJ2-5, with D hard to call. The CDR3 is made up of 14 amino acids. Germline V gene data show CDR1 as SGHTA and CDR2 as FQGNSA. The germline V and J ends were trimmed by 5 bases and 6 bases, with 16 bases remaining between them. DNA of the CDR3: TGTGCCAGCAGCCCTCTTGATCCTCCTAAGACCCAGTACTTC. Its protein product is CASSPLDPPKTQYF.

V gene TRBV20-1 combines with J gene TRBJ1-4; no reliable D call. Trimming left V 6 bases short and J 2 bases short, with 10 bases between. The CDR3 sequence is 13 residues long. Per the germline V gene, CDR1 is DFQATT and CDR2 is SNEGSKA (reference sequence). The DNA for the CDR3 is TGCAGTGCCCAACCGGACACTAATGAAAAACTGTTTTTT. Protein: CSAQPDTNEKLFF.

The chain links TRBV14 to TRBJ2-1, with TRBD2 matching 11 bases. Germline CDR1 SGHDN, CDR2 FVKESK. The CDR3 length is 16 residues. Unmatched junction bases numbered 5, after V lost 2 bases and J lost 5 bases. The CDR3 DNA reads TGTGCCAGCAGCCAAAGTACTAGCGGGAGACACAATGAGCAGTTCTTC. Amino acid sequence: CASSQSTSGRHNEQFF.

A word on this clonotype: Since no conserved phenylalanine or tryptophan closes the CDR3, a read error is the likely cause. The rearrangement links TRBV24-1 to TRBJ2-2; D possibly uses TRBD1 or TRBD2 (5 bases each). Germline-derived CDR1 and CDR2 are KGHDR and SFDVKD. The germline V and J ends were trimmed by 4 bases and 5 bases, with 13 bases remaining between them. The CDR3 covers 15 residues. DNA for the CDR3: TGTGCCACCAGTGAATCCGGGACCCAAACCGGGGAGCTGTTTCTT. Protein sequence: CATSESGTQTGELFL.

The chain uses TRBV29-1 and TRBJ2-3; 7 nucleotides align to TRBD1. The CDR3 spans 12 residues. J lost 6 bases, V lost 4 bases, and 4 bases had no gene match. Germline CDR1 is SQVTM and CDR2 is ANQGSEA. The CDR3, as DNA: TGCAGCGTTGGACAGGGTTTTGATACGCAGTATTTT. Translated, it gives CSVGQGFDTQYF.

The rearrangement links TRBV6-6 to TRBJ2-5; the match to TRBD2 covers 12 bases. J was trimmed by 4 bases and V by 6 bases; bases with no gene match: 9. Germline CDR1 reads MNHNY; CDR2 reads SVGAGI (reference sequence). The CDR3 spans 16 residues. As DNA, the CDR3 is TGTGCCAGCAGCCAAACCCTAGCGGGAGGGTTAGAGACCCAGTACTTC. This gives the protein CASSQTLAGGLETQYF.

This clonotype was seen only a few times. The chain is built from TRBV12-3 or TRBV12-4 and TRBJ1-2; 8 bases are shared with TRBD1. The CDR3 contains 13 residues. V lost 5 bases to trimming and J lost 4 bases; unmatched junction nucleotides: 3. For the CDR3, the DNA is TGTGCCAGCAGTCGACAGGGGATCTATGGCTACACCTTC. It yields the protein CASSRQGIYGYTF.

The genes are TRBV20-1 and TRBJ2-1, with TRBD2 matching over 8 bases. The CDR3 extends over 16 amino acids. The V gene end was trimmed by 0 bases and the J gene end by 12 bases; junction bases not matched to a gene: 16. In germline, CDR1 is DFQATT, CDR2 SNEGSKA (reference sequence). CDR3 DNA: TGCAGTGCTAGAGAGACCGGGACTAGTGGGTTGGATGGGCAGTTCTTC. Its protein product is CSARETGTSGLDGQFF.

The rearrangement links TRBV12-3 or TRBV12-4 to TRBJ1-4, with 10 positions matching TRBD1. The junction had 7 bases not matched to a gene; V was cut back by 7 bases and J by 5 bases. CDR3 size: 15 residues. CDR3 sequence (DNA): TGTGCCAGCAACTCGACAGGGGGCGAGAATGAAAAACTGTTTTTT. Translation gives CASNSTGGENEKLFF.

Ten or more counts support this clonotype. CDR3 sequence reads: CASSSGDQETQYF. DNA for the CDR3: TGCGCCAGCAGCTCGGGCGACCAAGAGACCCAGTACTTC. V gene TRBV5-1 combines with J gene TRBJ2-5; D call uncertain. The CDR3 has 13 residues. CDR1 SGHRS and CDR2 YFSETQ come from the germline V gene. The V end lost 3 bases, the J end lost 0 bases, and 6 bases lay between the germline ends. Full variable domain (outside the CDR3, taken from reference TRBV5-1 and TRBJ2-5): KAGVTQTPRYLIKTRGQQVTLSCSPISGHRSVSWYQQTPGQGLQFLFEYFSETQRNKGNFPGRFSGRQFSNSRSEMNVSTLELGDSALYLCASSSGDQETQYFGPGTRLLVL.

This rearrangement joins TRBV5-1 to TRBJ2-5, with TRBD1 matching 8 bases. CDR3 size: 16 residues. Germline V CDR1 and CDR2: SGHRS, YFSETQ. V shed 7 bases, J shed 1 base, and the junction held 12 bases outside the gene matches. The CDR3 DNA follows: TGCGCCAGCGCGGGTAGACAGGGGACCATCCAAGAGACCCAGTACTTC. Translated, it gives CASAGRQGTIQETQYF. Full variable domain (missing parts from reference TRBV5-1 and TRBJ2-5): KAGVTQTPRYLIKTRGQQVTLSCSPISGHRSVSWYQQTPGQGLQFLFEYFSETQRNKGNFPGRFSGRQFSNSRSEMNVSTLELGDSALYLCASAGRQGTIQETQYFGPGTRLLVL.

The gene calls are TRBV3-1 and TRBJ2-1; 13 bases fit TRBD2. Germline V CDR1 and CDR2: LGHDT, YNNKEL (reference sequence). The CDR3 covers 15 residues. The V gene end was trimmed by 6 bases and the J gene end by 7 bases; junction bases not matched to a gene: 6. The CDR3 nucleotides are TGTGCCAGCAGACTACTAGCGGGAGGGCATAATGAGCAGTTCTTC. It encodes CASRLLAGGHNEQFF.

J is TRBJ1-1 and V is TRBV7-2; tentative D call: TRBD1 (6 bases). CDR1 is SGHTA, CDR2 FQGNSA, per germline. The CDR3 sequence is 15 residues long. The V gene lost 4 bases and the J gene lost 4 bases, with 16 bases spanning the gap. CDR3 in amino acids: CASSSSLGGLTEAFF. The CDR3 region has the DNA TGTGCCAGCAGCTCTTCCCTTGGGGGGCTCACTGAAGCTTTCTTT.

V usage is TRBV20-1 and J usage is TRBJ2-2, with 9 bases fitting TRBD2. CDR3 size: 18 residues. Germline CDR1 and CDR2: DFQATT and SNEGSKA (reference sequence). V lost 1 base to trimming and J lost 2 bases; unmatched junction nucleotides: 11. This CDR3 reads CSARVDQREDLNTGELFF. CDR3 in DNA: TGCAGTGCTAGAGTGGATCAGCGGGAGGATCTAAACACCGGGGAGCTGTTTTTT.

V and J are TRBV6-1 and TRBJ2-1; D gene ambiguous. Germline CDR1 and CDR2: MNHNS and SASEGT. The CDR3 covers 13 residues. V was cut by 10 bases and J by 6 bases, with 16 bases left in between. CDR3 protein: CATAPWSINEQFF. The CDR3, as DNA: TGTGCCACCGCTCCGTGGAGTATCAATGAGCAGTTCTTC.